This T cell receptor (beta chain) emerged from a study of regulatory T cells in long-lasting Graves disease. The time point was: newly diagnosed GD, antithyroid drugs for less than 3 months. Extracted RNA from PBMCs served as the source of the TCR library. The CDR3 totals 15 residues. V gave up 5 bases and J gave up 1 base, with 14 bases separating them. Germline CDR1 is MDHEN and CDR2 is SYDVKM. The study's findings and limits: Sampling was limited to peripheral blood rather than thyroid tissue. The TCR repertoire of persistent Graves' patients was less diverse than that of newly diagnosed ones.

Through Arm-PCR of CDR3 regions and iRepertoire HTBI primers, TCR beta libraries were built. From the multiplex PCR reads, TCRdb called clonotypes with MiXCR, one entry per CDR3 protein. Among 410,000 or so distinct CDR3 sequences listed, more than 13% were seen once. In the case of this clonotype: Its antigen is undetermined.

Another study also made use of these data, one on T cells in Graves' hyperthyroidism and ophthalmopathy.

The TCR originated in a woman between 25 and 40 years old with Graves disease. Sequencing used peripheral blood mononuclear cells (PBMCs), obtained at new diagnosis, from a patient treated with antithyroid drugs. The chain couples TRBV28 to TRBJ2-5; D could derive from TRBD1 or TRBD2 (5 bases each). CDR3 sequence reads: CASSTRGAAQETQYF. The CDR3 DNA reads as TGTGCCAGCAGTACGAGGGGAGCGGCCCAAGAGACCCAGTACTTC.